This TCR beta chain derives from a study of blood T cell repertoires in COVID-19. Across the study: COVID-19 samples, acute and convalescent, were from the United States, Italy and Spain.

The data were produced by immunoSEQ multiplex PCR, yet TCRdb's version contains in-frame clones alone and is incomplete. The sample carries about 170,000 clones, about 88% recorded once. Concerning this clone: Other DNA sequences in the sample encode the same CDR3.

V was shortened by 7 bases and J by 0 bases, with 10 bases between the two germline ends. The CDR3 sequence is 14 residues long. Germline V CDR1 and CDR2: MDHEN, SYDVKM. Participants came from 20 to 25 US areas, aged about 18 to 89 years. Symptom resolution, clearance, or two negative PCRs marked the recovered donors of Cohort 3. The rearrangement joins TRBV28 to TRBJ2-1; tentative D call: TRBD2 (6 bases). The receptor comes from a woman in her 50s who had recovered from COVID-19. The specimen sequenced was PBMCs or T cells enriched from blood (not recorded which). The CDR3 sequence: CASTRGGSYNEQFF. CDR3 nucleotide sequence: TGTGCCAGCACCCGGGGAGGCTCCTACAATGAGCAGTTCTTC.